This TCR beta chain was identified in a study of cytomegalovirus exposure and HLA in healthy donors. This clone has only one observation. 13 Jbeta primers and 60 Vbeta primers were used for the PCR. The protocol was immunoSEQ multiplex PCR, while the TCRdb copy is restricted to in-frame clones and leaves out a portion. In the table there are 110,000 to 150,000 clones, roughly 80% of which are singletons. Deletions cut 2 bases from V and 4 bases from J, with 5 bases between. The CDR3 consists of 12 residues. The germline V gene has CDR1 KGHSH and CDR2 LQKENI. The chain joins TRBV18 to TRBJ1-2; D is undetermined. The source is a male donor in good health and CMV-seronegative. Material: PBMCs. For the CDR3, the DNA is TGTGCCAGCTCACCAGTTAGCTATGGCTACACCTTC. The encoded protein is CASSPVSYGYTF.